This TCR beta chain was sequenced for a study of post-analysis software for immune sequencing data (dated by TCRdb to between 2015 and 2017). About the investigation overall: Disease courses on record covered relapsing-remitting, secondary progressive and progressive-relapsing multiple sclerosis, though some patients had no subtype annotation. A subset of samples was prepared in parallel using single-end sample barcoding, then pooled and co-amplified after Illumina adapter ligation. The multiple sclerosis patient repertoires were compared with approximately 11 previously published healthy control repertoires from donors aged about 6 to 28 years.

Overall study results and their limits: Strong co-clustering of samples prepared in the same batch was shown by direct clustering with F measure, prompting a batch-effect correction. A handful of TRBV segments, including TRBV5-6, TRBV5-1 and TRBV20-1, were significantly more frequent in patients than controls. Normalized Chao1 diversity was significantly lower in multiple sclerosis patients than controls, suggesting substantial peripheral T-cell clonal expansion. The control group was slightly older than the multiple sclerosis patient group.

Including the terminal cysteine and phenylalanine, the CDR3 comprises 12 residues. The retained sequence is limited to the CDR3, 36 bases, with the frame set at the first base. Reading the germline V gene (reference sequence) gives CDR1 SEHNR and CDR2 FQNEAQ. Trimming takes 5 bases off V and 12 bases off J; junction bases not matched to a gene: 6. In this sample, this clonotype turned up a few times. The target of this receptor is not known. The record has no base qualities; no much larger clone is one base away. The library was generated by PCR. Sequenced using an Illumina HiSeq 2500. Unique molecular identifiers were incorporated into TCR beta cDNA libraries to reduce PCR and sequencing biases. Some 500,000 cDNA molecules were obtained per 1 to 10 million input T cells, so each molecule approximated one T cell. The same protocol used for the earlier healthy control dataset was applied to prepare and sequence the patient libraries. Within a given batch, samples were prepared together, multiplexed and sequenced on the same HiSeq lane. As for how the authors treated the data: Raw barcoded reads were processed with MIGEC, and single-read molecular identifier groups were discarded before consensus assembly and CDR3 extraction. Clonotype tables were post-analysed with VDJtools, normalizing diversity by down-sampling all datasets to the smallest sample size. In repertoire overlap clustering, CDR3 amino acid sequences, but not nucleotide sequences, were matched to correct batch-related cross-sample contamination. TCRdb reanalyzed the raw reads on its own, using fastp at Q25 for trimming and MiXCR for clone calling, and kept in-frame beta chains. Each record represents a unique CDR3 protein, reported with the most common genes and DNA among its rows. The V and J calls shown here were made by TCRdb, not taken from the authors' results. This sample holds 750,000 to 950,000 distinct CDR3 sequences; more than 45% were observed only once. 4% to 5% of the sample lies in the top ten.

To demonstrate the VDJtools post-analysis software, the study profiled TCR beta repertoires from the peripheral blood of around 13 young patients with multiple sclerosis. The patients with multiple sclerosis were children and adolescents between about 6 and 17 years of age. The chain is assembled from TRBV7-9 and TRBJ2-1; TRBD2 lines up with 8 middle nucleotides. This sequence originates from a girl aged 10-17 years with multiple sclerosis. The sample was blood. The CDR3 sequence is CASSLAGGVQFF. The DNA is as follows: TGTGCCAGCAGCCTGGCGGGAGGCGTGCAGTTCTTC.